One and the same sample provided the 4 T cell receptor beta chains below, sequenced in a study of molecular identifiers for immune sequencing clone quantification (dated by TCRdb to the late 2010s). The receptor library was made with PCR. Sequencing relied on a NextSeq 500. TCRdb redid the processing of the public reads, applying fastp at Q25 and MiXCR, and retained in-frame beta chains. For every CDR3 protein sequence, its rows merge into one entry that carries the most common genes and DNA. Here the sample has 490,000 or so distinct CDR3 sequences; approximately 25% occur a single time. Roughly 0.77% of the sample is in the top ten clones. Sequencing was done on a sample of naive CD8+ T cells from blood, with Jurkat cell RNA spiked in. The intended sense of this specimen's cell subset or site label: FACS-sorted CD8+CD4-CCR7+CD45RA+ naive T cells. These receptors were collected from a human donor in good health. Some libraries in this study had Jurkat cell RNA spiked in.

On this clonotype: Germline is not matched at one junction end, which may reflect a read error. The V gene is TRBV30, the J gene TRBJ1-1; D is undetermined. The length of the CDR3 is 11 residues. The germline gives CDR1 GTSNPN, CDR2 SVGIG (reference sequence). CDR3 sequence reads: CAWSVPPKWDF. The CDR3 DNA is TGTGCCTGGAGTGTACCCCCTAAATGGGACTTT.

This clonotype was seen repeatedly, ten times or more. The junction and the germline gene differ at one end; a read error may be behind it. The chain is built from TRBV7-2 and TRBJ2-1; possibly TRBD2 for D (6 bases). The CDR3 spans 12 residues. Germline-derived CDR1 and CDR2 are SGHTA and FQGNSA. CDR3 amino acids: CASSLGDSLLLF. The CDR3, as DNA: TGTGCCAGCAGCTTAGGGGACTCCCTTCTTCTCTTC.

This clonotype has ten or more counts. The CDR3 reads CASSSRASQPNEKLFF. CDR3 bases: TGTGCCAGCAGCTCCAGGGCGAGTCAACCAAATGAAAAACTGTTTTTT. The chain employs TRBV7-6 and TRBJ1-4, with D perhaps TRBD1 (5 bases). V lost 4 bases, J lost 5 bases, and 17 bases lay in between. CDR1 is SGHVS and CDR2 is FNYEAQ in the germline V gene. This CDR3 region has 16 residues.

The J gene is TRBJ2-2, the V gene TRBV4-3; 7 nucleotides line up with TRBD1. The ends lost 4 bases at V and 7 bases at J; junction bases unmatched: 9. Germline-derived CDR1 and CDR2 are LGHNA and YSLEER. CDR3 length equals 15 residues. CDR3 in DNA: TGCGCCAGCAGCCCAGAGACAGGGTACAACGGGGAGCTGTTTTTT. Translating it yields CASSPETGYNGELFF.